The 8 T cell receptor beta chains given below trace back to one sample, sequenced in a study of T cells in Graves' hyperthyroidism and ophthalmopathy. There were TCR beta CDR3 regions amplified from RNA transcripts. First-round RT-PCR with HTBI primers amplified the TCR CDR3 region. TCRdb called the multiplex PCR reads again in MiXCR, with one record for every CDR3 protein. The sample holds approximately 700,000 distinct CDR3 sequences, 45% seen once. The sequencing input was peripheral blood or thyroid tissue (not recorded which). The source of these receptors is an adult man with Graves' disease, either hyperthyroidism or ophthalmopathy (not recorded which).

This clonotype was counted at least ten times. This chain uses TRBV7-6 with TRBJ1-1; D remains unclear. Germline V lookup: CDR1 SGHVS, CDR2 FNYEAQ. V was shortened by 1 base and J by 3 bases, with 6 bases between the two germline ends. The CDR3 has 13 residues. CDR3 bases: TGTGCCAGCAGCTTAGGGTTGGACACTGAAGCTTTCTTT. It encodes CASSLGLDTEAFF.

The rearrangement joins TRBV12-3 or TRBV12-4 to TRBJ1-4, with D unresolved. The CDR3 extends over 14 amino acids. V lost 0 bases and J 6 bases, leaving 8 bases between the germline ends. As DNA, the CDR3 is TGTGCCAGCAGTTTAGCGCACGGCGATGAAAAACTGTTTTTT. Residues: CASSLAHGDEKLFF.

The rearrangement joins TRBV10-3 to TRBJ1-1, with 10 bases matching TRBD1. CDR1 and CDR2 from the germline V gene are ENHRY and SYGVKD. The length of the CDR3 is 14 residues. V gave up 6 bases and J gave up 2 bases; unmatched junction bases: 3. This chain's CDR3 is CAIRGTGVNTEAFF. CDR3 in DNA: TGTGCCATCAGGGGGACAGGGGTCAACACTGAAGCTTTCTTT.

This chain joins TRBV20-1 and TRBJ1-5; 8 nucleotides agree with TRBD1. The germline gives CDR1 DFQATT, CDR2 SNEGSKA (reference sequence). V was clipped by 7 bases and J by 7 bases; unmatched bases: 15. The CDR3 is 15 amino acids. In nucleotides, the CDR3 is TGCAGTGTCAAACCCCCCCAGGGGGCGAGCCAGCCCCAGCATTTT. Amino acid sequence: CSVKPPQGASQPQHF.

This clonotype occurred many times. The V call is TRBV2, the J call TRBJ1-2; D ambiguous. Germline CDR1 and CDR2: SNHLY and FYNNEI. This CDR3 has 12 amino acids. V dropped 7 bases and J dropped 2 bases, with 8 bases sitting between them. The CDR3 is CASTLGNYGYTF. DNA of the CDR3: TGTGCCAGCACTCTGGGGAACTATGGCTACACCTTC.

This sequence joins TRBV7-9 and TRBJ1-2, with 8 bases fitting TRBD1. Germline values: CDR1 SEHNR, CDR2 FQNEAQ (reference sequence). V dropped 5 bases and J dropped 4; count of bases not matched to a gene: 9. The CDR3 consists of 15 residues. The CDR3: CASSPTRGRGYGYTF. CDR3 sequence (DNA): TGTGCCAGCAGCCCGACCAGGGGGCGCGGCTATGGCTACACCTTC.

This CDR3 is CAWEGSNQPQHF. The CDR3 DNA is TGTGCCTGGGAAGGGAGCAATCAGCCCCAGCATTTT. This sequence joins TRBV15 and TRBJ1-5; D is undetermined. The CDR3 is made up of 12 amino acids. The germline V gene has CDR1 LNHNV and CDR2 YYDKDF (reference sequence). The V end was cut by 11 bases, the J end by 1 base, with 9 bases between.

CDR3 protein: CASTRQGAYGYTF. Here the CDR3 DNA reads TGTGCCAGCACCCGACAGGGGGCCTATGGCTACACCTTC. The J gene is TRBJ1-2, the V gene TRBV12-3 or TRBV12-4, with TRBD1 matching 10 bases. The CDR3 has 13 amino acids. Trimming at V came to 7 bases and at J to 4 bases, leaving 3 bases not matched to a gene.